A single sample is the source of the 27 T cell receptor beta chains below, sequenced in a study of blood T cell repertoires in COVID-19. TCRdb's copy holds only in-frame clones and misses some; the assay was immunoSEQ multiplex PCR. The data contain about 190,000 clones, roughly 89% of them singletons. Source material: peripheral blood. These receptors were collected from a middle-aged man with acute or convalescent COVID-19.

This chain connects TRBV6-5 to TRBJ2-5; 7 positions match TRBD2. Germline V gene sequence: CDR1 MNHEY, CDR2 SVGAGI. With 2 bases clipped from V and 6 bases from J, the junction kept 6 bases outside the gene matches. The CDR3 loop spans 14 amino acids. The CDR3 DNA sequence: TGTGCCAGCAGTTACGTGGGGGGGAGGAAGACCCAGTACTTC. It is translated as CASSYVGGRKTQYF.

This clone was detected only a few times. V and J are TRBV6-5 and TRBJ1-3, with 9 positions matching TRBD1. J lost 3 bases, V lost 3 bases, and 3 bases had no gene match. This CDR3 region has 15 residues. Germline V gene lookup returns CDR1 MNHEY and CDR2 SVGAGI. CDR3 DNA: TGTGCCAGCAGTTATGGGACAGGGAATGGAAACACCATATATTTT. It encodes CASSYGTGNGNTIYF.

This clone appeared once. The chain uses TRBV7-2 and TRBJ1-5; 7 bases match TRBD1. The germline gives CDR1 SGHTA, CDR2 FQGNSA. After removal of 0 bases from V and 4 bases from J, the junction contained 6 bases not matched to a gene. This CDR3 spans 16 amino acids. DNA of the CDR3: TGTGCCAGCAGCTTAGCCCCCGGGACAGTAAATCAGCCCCAGCATTTT. Its translation: CASSLAPGTVNQPQHF.

The CDR3 DNA reads TGTGCCAGCAGTTACTCCTCGGACAGCCCACCCTGGGAGCAGTACTTC. As protein: CASSYSSDSPPWEQYF. The J gene is TRBJ2-7, the V gene TRBV6-2 or TRBV6-3, with D perhaps TRBD1 (6 bases). This CDR3 contains 16 residues. V was shortened by 0 bases and J by 7 bases, with 19 bases between the two germline ends. From germline, CDR1 is MNHEY and CDR2 SVGEGT.

V usage is TRBV5-1 and J usage is TRBJ2-7; D is unclear. The germline V gene encodes CDR1 SGHRS and CDR2 YFSETQ. The CDR3 runs to 14 residues. The V gene lost 0 bases and the J gene lost 6 bases, with 13 bases spanning the gap. CDR3 loop: CASSLAGVFGEQYF. The DNA for the CDR3 is TGCGCCAGCAGCTTGGCCGGTGTCTTTGGCGAGCAGTACTTC.

The chain recombines TRBV5-6 with TRBJ1-4; D remains unclear. CDR1 and CDR2 (germline): SGHDT, YYEEEE. The V end lost 1 base, the J end lost 0 bases, and 10 bases lay between the germline ends. This CDR3 is built from 16 residues. CDR3 in amino acids: CASSLSRVPTNEKLFF. DNA for the CDR3: TGTGCCAGCAGCTTGTCTCGGGTTCCAACTAATGAAAAACTGTTTTTT.

This chain links TRBV16 with TRBJ1-1; 7 bases match TRBD1. Germline trimming cut 4 bases from V and 8 bases from J; bases unmatched to any gene: 4. The CDR3 has 12 amino acids. Germline CDR1 and CDR2: KGHSY and FQNENV. The CDR3 DNA reads TGTGCCAGCAGCCGTGGACAGGTCGAAGCTTTCTTT. Residues: CASSRGQVEAFF.

V is TRBV4-3 and J is TRBJ1-6; D possibly corresponds to TRBD1 (5 bases). Per germline, CDR1 LGHNA and CDR2 YSLEER. The CDR3 consists of 15 residues. Trimming stripped 0 bases from V and 10 bases from J, with 13 bases between. The CDR3 spells CASSQDDSRASPLHF. As DNA, the CDR3 is TGCGCCAGCAGCCAAGACGACAGTCGGGCCTCACCCCTCCACTTT.

This chain uses TRBV2 with TRBJ2-1; D is perhaps TRBD1 (6 bases). The V and J ends lost 7 bases and 9 bases respectively, with 22 bases between them. There are 15 residues in the CDR3. In germline, CDR1 is SNHLY, CDR2 FYNNEI. The CDR3 DNA reads as TGTGCCAGCAACTGGGACAAACGATCGGAAGGTGAGCAGTTCTTC. Protein sequence: CASNWDKRSEGEQFF.

The V call is TRBV7-3, the J call TRBJ1-6; tentative D call: TRBD1 (5 bases). The length of the CDR3 is 15 residues. The germline V gene encodes CDR1 SGHTA and CDR2 FQGTGA. V lost 1 base, J lost 10 bases, and 14 bases lay in between. This CDR3 is CASSLNGRAESPLHF. The CDR3 DNA reads TGTGCCAGCAGCTTAAACGGCAGGGCGGAGTCACCCCTCCACTTT. The full variable domain, with the rest looked up from reference TRBV7-3 and TRBJ1-6, is GAGVSQTPSNKVTEKGKYVELRCDPISGHTALYWYRQSLGQGPEFLIYFQGTGAADDSGLPNDRFFAVRPEGSVSTLKIQRTERGDSAVYLCASSLNGRAESPLHFGNGTRLTVT.

The V call is TRBV6-6, the J call TRBJ2-7; TRBD2 is a possible D gene (5 bases). The CDR3 runs to 11 residues. V shed 5 bases and J shed 7 bases, with 9 bases lying between them. Germline assignment: CDR1 MNHNY and CDR2 SVGAGI (reference sequence). The CDR3 loop is CASSVRGEQYF. The DNA of the CDR3 is TGTGCCAGCAGTGTACGAGGGGAGCAGTACTTC.

The rearrangement links TRBV5-1 to TRBJ1-2; perhaps TRBD1 as D (6 bases). Germline V lookup: CDR1 SGHRS, CDR2 YFSETQ. The length of the CDR3 is 15 residues. Trimming shortened V by 1 base and J by 3 bases, and 13 bases separated the two germline ends. This CDR3 reads CASSLTNRVDYGYTF. CDR3 sequence (DNA): TGCGCCAGCAGCTTGACCAACAGGGTTGACTATGGCTACACCTTC.

The rearrangement uses TRBV6-1 and TRBJ1-5; D remains ambiguous. The germline V gene has CDR1 MNHNS and CDR2 SASEGT. The CDR3 has 16 amino acids. V lost 0 bases and J lost 2, with 11 bases in between. For the CDR3, the DNA is TGTGCCAGCAGTGAAGCACCGGGGTCGGGCAATCAGCCCCAGCATTTT. It translates to CASSEAPGSGNQPQHF.

The V and J genes are TRBV19 and TRBJ2-3, with D hard to call. The CDR3 totals 15 residues. Germline V CDR1 and CDR2: LNHDA, SQIVND (reference sequence). V lost 4 bases to trimming and J lost 6 bases, with 17 bases between them. The CDR3 is CASSTTRSQPDTQYF. DNA for the CDR3: TGTGCCAGTAGTACGACACGATCGCAGCCGGATACGCAGTATTTT.

The chain joins TRBV12-3 or TRBV12-4 to TRBJ1-2; TRBD1 agrees at 7 bases. Trimming cost V 5 bases and J 7 bases; bases outside gene matches: 7. The CDR3 runs 13 residues. In DNA, the CDR3 is TGTGCCAGCAGTGGGGACAGCGAGGTTGGCTACACCTTC. Translation: CASSGDSEVGYTF.

The chain links TRBV30 to TRBJ1-1; perhaps TRBD1 as D (5 bases). V gave up 5 bases and J gave up 3 bases, with 7 bases separating them. The CDR3 runs to 11 residues. Germline CDR1 GTSNPN, CDR2 SVGIG (reference sequence). The CDR3 region is CAWGQYTEAFF. Written as DNA, the CDR3 is TGTGCCTGGGGACAATACACTGAAGCTTTCTTT.

This rearrangement joins TRBV9 to TRBJ2-3; maybe TRBD2 (5 bases). This CDR3 is built from 15 residues. The V gene lost 3 bases and the J gene lost 2 bases, with 13 bases spanning the gap. The germline CDR1 and CDR2 sequences are SGDLS and YYNGEE. CDR3 DNA: TGTGCCAGCAGCGGTGGAGGAATATACACAGATACGCAGTATTTT. Its translation is CASSGGGIYTDTQYF.

The chain links TRBV9 to TRBJ2-3, with D possibly TRBD2 on 6 matching bases. CDR3 size: 15 residues. Germline assignment: CDR1 SGDLS and CDR2 YYNGEE. V lost 7 bases and J 3 bases, leaving 18 bases between the germline ends. In DNA form, the CDR3 reads TGTGCCAGCGGAGTGCTTGGGGGAGGAACAGATACGCAGTATTTT. Translated, it gives CASGVLGGGTDTQYF.

The CDR3: CASSPGGQGGYGYTF. The CDR3 nucleotides read TGTGCCAGCTCACCAGGGGGACAGGGAGGCTATGGCTACACCTTC. This chain uses TRBV18 with TRBJ1-2, with 9 bases identical to TRBD1. The CDR3 is 15 residues long. The germline CDR1 and CDR2 sequences are KGHSH and LQKENI. Germline trimming cut 2 bases from V and 4 bases from J; bases unmatched to any gene: 5.

This chain connects TRBV4-1 to TRBJ1-4; possibly TRBD1 for D (5 bases). CDR1 is MGHRA, CDR2 YSYEKL, per germline. The CDR3 covers 16 residues. V was pared by 2 bases and J by 3 bases, with 13 bases between. The CDR3 protein is CASSQQTVAANEKLFF. CDR3 in DNA: TGCGCCAGCAGCCAACAGACAGTTGCGGCTAATGAAAAACTGTTTTTT.

The rearrangement joins TRBV5-1 to TRBJ2-7, with 8 bases matching TRBD1. CDR3 length: 16 residues. Germline V gives CDR1 SGHRS, CDR2 YFSETQ. V lost 3 bases, J lost 0 bases, and 8 bases stayed unmatched. The CDR3 bases are TGCGCCAGCAGCTCGGGACAGGTGCTAAACTCCTACGAGCAGTACTTC. Its protein is CASSSGQVLNSYEQYF. Full variable domain (remainder filled in from reference TRBV5-1 and TRBJ2-7): KAGVTQTPRYLIKTRGQQVTLSCSPISGHRSVSWYQQTPGQGLQFLFEYFSETQRNKGNFPGRFSGRQFSNSRSEMNVSTLELGDSALYLCASSSGQVLNSYEQYFGPGTRLTVT.

This clone was observed a few times. The chain links TRBV7-9 to TRBJ2-5; D remains ambiguous. In germline, CDR1 is SEHNR, CDR2 FQNEAQ (reference sequence). The CDR3 is made up of 13 amino acids. V lost 4 bases and J lost 4, with 10 bases in between. This CDR3 reads CASSSEARETQYF. CDR3 sequence (DNA): TGTGCCAGCAGCTCAGAAGCTAGAGAGACCCAGTACTTC. Complete variable domain (other parts from reference TRBV7-9 and TRBJ2-5): DTGVSQNPRHKITKRGQNVTFRCDPISEHNRLYWYRQTLGQGPEFLTYFQNEAQLEKSRLLSDRFSAERPKGSFSTLEIQRTEQGDSAMYLCASSSEARETQYFGPGTRLLVL.

This sequence joins TRBV19 and TRBJ2-1, with 8 bases fitting TRBD2. Germline V CDR1 and CDR2: LNHDA, SQIVND (reference sequence). The CDR3 runs to 17 residues. V lost 3 bases, J lost 4 bases, and 11 bases stayed unmatched. CDR3 nucleotides: TGTGCCAGTAGTATTGAGAGCGGGGGAGCCCTGTACAATGAGCAGTTCTTC. Its protein is CASSIESGGALYNEQFF.

Comment on this clone: The same CDR3 can be traced to other DNA sequences in this sample. The genes are TRBV19 and TRBJ1-2, with 7 bases identical to TRBD1. Germline V gene sequence: CDR1 LNHDA, CDR2 SQIVND (reference sequence). CDR3 size: 13 residues. J lost 4 bases, V lost 5 bases, and 4 bases had no gene match. The CDR3 DNA follows: TGTGCCAGTAGTCCGGACAGGAGCTATGGCTACACCTTC. Its translation: CASSPDRSYGYTF.

The V gene is TRBV12-3 or TRBV12-4, the J gene TRBJ1-1; 7 positions match TRBD1. Trimming at V came to 5 bases and at J to 5 bases, leaving 5 bases not matched to a gene. The CDR3 totals 13 residues. This CDR3 is CASSRIQGTEAFF. The CDR3 DNA reads TGTGCCAGCAGTCGTATACAGGGGACTGAAGCTTTCTTT.

CDR3 DNA: TGTGCCAGCAGCGAGGGCCGAGGGTGGAATGAGCAGTTCTTC. Translating it yields CASSEGRGWNEQFF. This chain links TRBV9 with TRBJ2-1, with D possibly TRBD2 on 5 matching bases. Deletions cut 3 bases from V and 7 bases from J, with 14 bases between. The CDR3 extends over 14 amino acids. Germline assignment: CDR1 SGDLS and CDR2 YYNGEE.

The rearrangement joins TRBV11-1 to TRBJ2-5, with a tentative D call TRBD2 (5 bases). The CDR3 sequence is 12 residues long. V was cut by 6 bases and J by 5 bases, with 10 bases left in between. The germline gives CDR1 SGHAT, CDR2 FQDESV (reference sequence). In DNA, the CDR3 is TGTGCCAGCAGAACTAGGGCTGAGACCCAGTACTTC. Residues: CASRTRAETQYF.